This T cell receptor beta chain appears in the sequencing data of a study of technical replicates of blood from several donors. The CDR3 length is 12 residues. The germline gives CDR1 SGHNT, CDR2 YYREEE (reference sequence). The V and J ends lost 2 bases and 7 bases respectively, with 10 bases between them. Measured with immunoSEQ multiplex PCR; TCRdb has only the in-frame clones, and not every one. The table lists 17,000 or so clones, 86% of them singletons. The sequencing sample was made of PBMCs. The chain uses TRBV5-4 and TRBJ2-7; D possibly corresponds to TRBD1 (5 bases). This clonotype was sampled from a human donor in good health. The CDR3 DNA follows: TGTGCCAGCAGCTTCTCCCCAGGGGAGCAGTACTTC. Translating it yields CASSFSPGEQYF.